The 21 T cell receptor beta chains listed next were all sequenced from one sample in a study of tumor-infiltrating lymphocytes in primary liver carcinoma. cDNA specific to TCR beta was made from approximately 500 ng of total RNA, with a constant-region primer employed for priming. Three nested multiplex PCR rounds, a slightly modified ARM-PCR method, built the TCR beta libraries. It was with TRBV1-TRBV30 forward primers and a C-beta reverse primer that the first two PCR rounds were run, at around 10 cycles each. TCRdb re-called the multiplex PCR reads through MiXCR, storing one row per CDR3 protein. Seen here are 60,000 or so distinct CDR3 sequences, less than 75% observed once, and the top ten hold 55% to 70%. The tissue used was unsorted bulk material of roughly 17-34 mg. RNA and DNA were co-extracted from it with the AllPrep DNA/RNA mini kit. The sequencing sample was made of liver tumor tissue from sampling region 2. Subset: tumor region T2, inferior pole. The receptor set was obtained from a man aged 40-50 years with primary liver carcinoma and hepatitis B virus infection.

Remarks on this clonotype: The conserved phenylalanine or tryptophan is not found at the CDR3 terminus, so this likely reflects a read error. The rearrangement links TRBV10-3 to TRBJ1-1; D is undetermined. The CDR3 covers 13 residues. Germline CDR1 reads ENHRY; CDR2 reads SYGVKD. CDR3 nucleotides: TGTCCCATCAGTGGCACAGTGGACACTGAAGCTTTCATT. Translation: CPISGTVDTEAFI.

This clonotype was counted ten times or more. The chain links TRBV30 to TRBJ1-4; D not certain. Germline CDR1 and CDR2: GTSNPN and SVGIG (reference sequence). The CDR3 has 14 residues. Trimming removed 5 bases at V and 7 bases at J, with 17 bases between. DNA of the CDR3: TGTGCCTGGGGGCACCCTTTGGGTTTTGAAAAACTGTTTTTT. It codes for CAWGHPLGFEKLFF.

This clonotype was seen a single time. The chain has TRBV6-2 or TRBV6-3 and TRBJ2-7; maybe TRBD1 (5 bases). The CDR3 totals 16 residues. Looked up from germline, CDR1 is MNHEY and CDR2 is SVGEGT. V lost 0 bases to trimming and J lost 7 bases, with 19 bases between them. CDR3 protein: CASSYSLIGVYREQYF. CDR3 coding DNA: TGTGCCAGCAGTTACTCGCTGATAGGGGTTTACCGTGAGCAGTACTTC.

For this clonotype: Its ends do not fully match the called genes, so a read error is possible. The chain is built from TRBV4-2 and TRBJ1-1; no clear D gene. This CDR3 comprises 17 residues. CDR1 and CDR2 (germline): LGHNA, YNFKEQ. In nucleotides, the CDR3 is TGTGTCAGCACCCAAGAGTACGGACGGGGTTTTTGGACTGAAGCTTTCTTT. Translated, it gives CVSTQEYGRGFWTEAFF.

The chain recombines TRBV6-6 with TRBJ2-7, with 7 bases that match TRBD2. This CDR3 contains 16 residues. Germline V gene data show CDR1 as MNHNY and CDR2 as SVGAGI (reference sequence). J was trimmed by 5 bases and V by 7 bases; bases with no gene match: 17. The CDR3 DNA reads TGTGCCAGCACCCCACTCTTAGTGGGAGGGAGAAACGAGCAGTACTTC. Translating gives CASTPLLVGGRNEQYF.

This clonotype has at least ten counts. This chain joins TRBV14 and TRBJ1-2; the match to TRBD1 covers 7 bases. The length of the CDR3 is 15 residues. Germline lookup yields CDR1 SGHDN and CDR2 FVKESK. J gave up 4 bases and V 4 bases, and 9 bases lay outside the gene matches. The CDR3 DNA is TGTGCCAGCAGCCTTTACGTGGGACAGACCTATGGCTACACCTTC. This codes for CASSLYVGQTYGYTF.

The chain joins TRBV12-3 or TRBV12-4 to TRBJ1-1; D is unclear. The CDR3 length is 14 residues. V dropped 6 bases and J dropped 4 bases, with 15 bases sitting between them. CDR3 coding DNA: TGTGCCAGCAGCCCGACGGGGAGGCTCACTGAAGCTTTCTTT. It translates to CASSPTGRLTEAFF.

In DNA, the CDR3 is TGTGCCAGCCAACCGAACAGACAAGCTTACAATGAGCAGTTCTTC. This gives the protein CASQPNRQAYNEQFF. The V and J genes are TRBV12-3 or TRBV12-4 and TRBJ2-1; unclear D gene. CDR3 length equals 15 residues. Trimming cost V 8 bases and J 4 bases, with 18 bases left between them.

As for this clonotype: A read error may account for a junction end that differs from germline. The V gene is TRBV14, the J gene TRBJ2-5, with D maybe TRBD1 (6 bases). CDR3 size: 16 residues. Looked up from germline, CDR1 is SGHDN and CDR2 is FVKESK. CDR3 DNA: TGTGCCAGCAGCCGTCGGAGAGGGGGAAACCAAGAGACCCACTACTTC. This translates into CASSRRRGGNQETHYF.

Notes on this clonotype: Compared with germline, one end of the junction differs, possibly owing to a read error. V and J are TRBV11-2 and TRBJ2-1; D uncertain. The CDR3 has 18 residues. Germline CDR1 and CDR2: SGHAT and FQNNGV. For the CDR3, the DNA is TGTGCCAGCAGCCCATCGGAGAGCCAGGCGAGCTCCTACAATGGGCAGTTCTTC. Translating it yields CASSPSESQASSYNGQFF.

As concerns this clonotype: A read error may produce the germline difference seen at one junction end. The V call is TRBV29-1, the J call TRBJ1-1; the D is unclear. Per the germline V gene, CDR1 is SQVTM and CDR2 is ANQGSEA. This CDR3 is built from 15 residues. CDR3 nucleotide sequence: TGCAGCATTGCCCCGGGATGGGGAATGAACACTGAAGTTTTCTTT. Translating it yields CSIAPGWGMNTEVFF.

A word on this clonotype: A much bigger clone sits one base away, suggesting this may be a read error. No conserved phenylalanine or tryptophan ends this CDR3, so it is likely a read error. The chain recombines TRBV6-6 with TRBJ2-7, with D perhaps given as TRBD1 or TRBD2 (6 bases each). CDR1 and CDR2 (germline): MNHNY, SVGAGI (reference sequence). The CDR3 has 15 amino acids. The V end lost 2 bases, the J end lost 5 bases, and 16 bases lay between the germline ends. CDR3 nucleotide sequence: TGTGCCAGCAGTTACCCCGAAGGGGGAGGAGACGAGCAGTACTAC. Residues: CASSYPEGGGDEQYY.

To note about this clonotype: Its ends do not fully match the called genes, so a read error is possible. The DNA for the CDR3 is TGCGCCAGCAGCCAGAGCATTGCCCTAGCGGGAGCCACCGATACACAGTATTTT. It specifies CASSQSIALAGATDTQYF. The chain joins TRBV4-1 to TRBJ2-3, with 10 bases identical to TRBD2. CDR3 size: 18 residues. CDR1 and CDR2 from the germline V gene are MGHRA and YSYEKL.

This clonotype was counted at least ten times. This sequence joins TRBV6-5 and TRBJ2-4, with D possibly matching TRBD1 (6 bases). V was shortened by 6 bases and J by 7 bases, with 13 bases between the two germline ends. The CDR3 has 13 residues. CDR1 and CDR2 from the germline V gene are MNHEY and SVGAGI. CDR3 protein: CASREQGTNIQYF. CDR3 bases: TGTGCCAGCAGGGAACAGGGTACTAACATTCAGTACTTC.

This clonotype was recorded at least ten times. CDR3 residues: CASSFAGYNEQFF. CDR3 DNA sequence: TGTGCCAGCAGTTTCGCGGGATACAATGAGCAGTTCTTC. The V gene is TRBV28, the J gene TRBJ2-1; TRBD2 might be the D (6 bases). Trimming pared 3 bases from V and 4 bases from J, leaving 7 bases between. This CDR3 spans 13 amino acids. Looked up from germline, CDR1 is MDHEN and CDR2 is SYDVKM.

The rearrangement uses TRBV11-2 and TRBJ2-5, with 11 positions matching TRBD2. The CDR3 totals 15 residues. The germline V gene has CDR1 SGHAT and CDR2 FQNNGV. CDR3 in amino acids: CASARTSGFLETQYF. CDR3 nucleotide sequence: TGTGCGAGCGCCAGGACTAGCGGGTTTCTTGAGACCCAGTACTTC.

This clonotype has a count of ten or more. The chain carries TRBV28 and TRBJ2-7; maybe TRBD1 (6 bases). CDR3 length equals 14 residues. The germline CDR1 and CDR2 sequences are MDHEN and SYDVKM. Trimming took off 7 bases at V and 0 bases at J, with 13 bases between the two ends. The chain's CDR3 is CASKQGSASYEQYF. Here the CDR3 DNA reads TGTGCCAGCAAGCAGGGGTCGGCCTCCTACGAGCAGTACTTC.

Concerning this clonotype itself: An end of the junction differs from the germline gene, which may be a read error. The rearrangement joins TRBV6-5 to TRBJ2-1; 8 bases line up with TRBD1. The CDR3 is 15 residues long. Germline V CDR1 and CDR2: MNHEY, SVGAGI. The CDR3 DNA sequence: TGTGCCAGCAGTTACAGGGCAGGGGGCGTCAATGAGCAGTTCTTT. Residues: CASSYRAGGVNEQFF.

Regarding this clonotype: Germline is not matched at one junction end, which may reflect a read error. The V call is TRBV9, the J call TRBJ2-1; 10 positions agree with TRBD2. The CDR3 has 16 residues. Germline loops: CDR1 SGDLS, CDR2 YYNGEE. The CDR3 coding sequence is TGTGCCAGCAGAGTAGAAGGGACTAGCGTATCCAATGAGCAGTTCTTC. It is translated as CASRVEGTSVSNEQFF.

Remarks on this clonotype: One end of the junction fails to match germline, which may point to a read error. V and J are TRBV10-3 and TRBJ2-7; the match to TRBD2 covers 9 bases. The CDR3 is 19 amino acids. Germline CDR1 is ENHRY and CDR2 is SYGVKD. The CDR3 region has the DNA TGTGCCGTCACCAAACGATCGGGACCGGCGGGAGGGTTCTCCTACGAGCAATACTTC. Its translation: CAVTKRSGPAGGFSYEQYF.

Regarding this clonotype: At one end, the junction sequence differs from germline, possibly due to a read error. The J gene is TRBJ2-5, the V gene TRBV11-2; D might be TRBD2 (5 bases). Germline-derived CDR1 and CDR2 are SGHAT and FQNNGV. There are 16 residues in the CDR3. The CDR3 DNA is TGCGCCAGGAGCTTAACAGCAGTGGGCTCGGGGGAGACCCAGTACTTC. It codes for CARSLTAVGSGETQYF.